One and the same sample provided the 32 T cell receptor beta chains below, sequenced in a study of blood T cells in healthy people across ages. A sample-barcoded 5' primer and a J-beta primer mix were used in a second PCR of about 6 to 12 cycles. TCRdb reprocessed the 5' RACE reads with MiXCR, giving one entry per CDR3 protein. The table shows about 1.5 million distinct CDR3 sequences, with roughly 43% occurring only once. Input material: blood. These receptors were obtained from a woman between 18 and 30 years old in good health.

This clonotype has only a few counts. As DNA, the CDR3 is TGCAGTGCTAGCAGGGCCCCTTTCGGGAAGTACAATGAGCAGTACTTC. It translates to CSASRAPFGKYNEQYF. The genes are TRBV20-1 and TRBJ2-7; D is tentatively TRBD1 or TRBD2 (5 bases each). The V gene lost 3 bases and the J gene lost 7 bases, with 25 bases spanning the gap. CDR3 length: 16 residues. Germline assignment: CDR1 DFQATT and CDR2 SNEGSKA (reference sequence).

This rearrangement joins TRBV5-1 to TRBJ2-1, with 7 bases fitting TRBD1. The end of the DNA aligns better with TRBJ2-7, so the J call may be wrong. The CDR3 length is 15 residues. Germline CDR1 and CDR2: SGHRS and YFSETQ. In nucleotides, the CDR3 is TGCGCCAGCAGCCCAGGGGGACAGTCCTACAATGAGCAGTACTTC. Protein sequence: CASSPGGQSYNEQYF.

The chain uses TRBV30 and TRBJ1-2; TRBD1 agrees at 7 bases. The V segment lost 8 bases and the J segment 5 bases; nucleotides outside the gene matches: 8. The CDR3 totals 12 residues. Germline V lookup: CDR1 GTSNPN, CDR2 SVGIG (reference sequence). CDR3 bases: TGTGCCGGTGAGGACAGGAGATATGGCTACACCTTC. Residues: CAGEDRRYGYTF.

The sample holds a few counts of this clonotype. The CDR3 region has the DNA TGCGCCAGCAGCTTAAGGACTAGAGGATTGGATGAGCAGTACTTC. Translation gives CASSLRTRGLDEQYF. V is TRBV5-1 and J is TRBJ2-1; TRBD2 agrees at 7 bases. The J call could be wrong; TRBJ2-7 is a better fit for the DNA end. This CDR3 region has 15 residues. The germline V gene has CDR1 SGHRS and CDR2 YFSETQ.

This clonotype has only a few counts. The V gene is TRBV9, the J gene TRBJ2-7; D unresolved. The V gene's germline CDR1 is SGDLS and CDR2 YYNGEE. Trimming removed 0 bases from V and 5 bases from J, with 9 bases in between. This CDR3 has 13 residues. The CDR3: CASSVEVHHEQYF. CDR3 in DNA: TGTGCCAGCAGCGTAGAAGTTCACCACGAGCAGTACTTC.

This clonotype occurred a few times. The CDR3 DNA sequence: TGTGCCAGCAGCTTATACGCCTTGGATTCACCCCTCCACTTT. This translates into CASSLYALDSPLHF. The chain has TRBV7-2 and TRBJ1-6; D not resolved. The V gene's germline CDR1 is SGHTA and CDR2 FQGNSA. This CDR3 contains 14 residues. The germline V and J ends were trimmed by 2 bases and 8 bases, with 10 bases remaining between them.

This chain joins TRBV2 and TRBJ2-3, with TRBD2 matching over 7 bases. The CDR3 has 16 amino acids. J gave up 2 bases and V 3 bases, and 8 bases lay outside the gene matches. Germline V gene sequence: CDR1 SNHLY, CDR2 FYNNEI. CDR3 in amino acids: CASSDFAGDNTDTQYF. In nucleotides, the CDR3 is TGTGCCAGCAGTGATTTTGCGGGAGACAACACAGATACGCAGTATTTT.

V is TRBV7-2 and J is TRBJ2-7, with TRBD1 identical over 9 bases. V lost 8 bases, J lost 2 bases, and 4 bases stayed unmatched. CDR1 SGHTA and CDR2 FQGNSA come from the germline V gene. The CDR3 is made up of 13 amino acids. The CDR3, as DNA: TGTGCCAGCGGACAGGGGTTTCCCTACGAGCAGTACTTC. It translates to CASGQGFPYEQYF.

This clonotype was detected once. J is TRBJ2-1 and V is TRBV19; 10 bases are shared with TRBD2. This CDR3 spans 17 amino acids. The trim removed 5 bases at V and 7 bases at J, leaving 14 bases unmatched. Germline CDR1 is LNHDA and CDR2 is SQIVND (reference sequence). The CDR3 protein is CASSPPLLAGGGNEQFF. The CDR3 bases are TGTGCCAGTAGTCCCCCTCTCTTAGCGGGGGGCGGAAATGAGCAGTTCTTC.

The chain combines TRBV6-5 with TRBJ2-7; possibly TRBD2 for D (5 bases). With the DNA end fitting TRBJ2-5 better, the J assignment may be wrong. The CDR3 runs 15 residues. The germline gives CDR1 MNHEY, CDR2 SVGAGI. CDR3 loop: CASSYSRVTQETQYF. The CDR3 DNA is TGTGCCAGCAGTTACTCGCGGGTAACCCAAGAGACCCAGTACTTC.

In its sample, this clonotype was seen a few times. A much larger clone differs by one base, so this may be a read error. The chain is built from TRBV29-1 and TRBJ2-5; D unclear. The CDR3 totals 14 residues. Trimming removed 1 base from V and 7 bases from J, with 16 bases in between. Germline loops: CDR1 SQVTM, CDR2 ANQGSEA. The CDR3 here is CSVEGISFGRTQYF. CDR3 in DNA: TGCAGCGTTGAAGGGATTAGTTTCGGTAGGACCCAGTACTTC.

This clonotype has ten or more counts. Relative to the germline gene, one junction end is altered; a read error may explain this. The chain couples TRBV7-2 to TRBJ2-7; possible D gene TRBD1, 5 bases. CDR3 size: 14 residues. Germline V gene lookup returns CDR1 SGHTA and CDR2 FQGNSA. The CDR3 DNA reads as TGTGCCAGCAGTTTAGGGGCAGGATACTACGAGCAGTACTTC. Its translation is CASSLGAGYYEQYF.

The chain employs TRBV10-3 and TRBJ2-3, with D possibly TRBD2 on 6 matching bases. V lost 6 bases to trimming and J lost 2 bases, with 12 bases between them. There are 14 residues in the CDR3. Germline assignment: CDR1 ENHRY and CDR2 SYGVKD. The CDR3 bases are TGTGCCATCAGCCGACTAGATATCACAGATACGCAGTATTTT. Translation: CAISRLDITDTQYF.

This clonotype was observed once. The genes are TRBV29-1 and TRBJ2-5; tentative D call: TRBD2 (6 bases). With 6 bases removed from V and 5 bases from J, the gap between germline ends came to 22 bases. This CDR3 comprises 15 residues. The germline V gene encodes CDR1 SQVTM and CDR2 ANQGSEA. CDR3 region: CSVRGGVSVRETQYF. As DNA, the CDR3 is TGCAGCGTCCGGGGCGGGGTCTCGGTCAGGGAGACCCAGTACTTC.

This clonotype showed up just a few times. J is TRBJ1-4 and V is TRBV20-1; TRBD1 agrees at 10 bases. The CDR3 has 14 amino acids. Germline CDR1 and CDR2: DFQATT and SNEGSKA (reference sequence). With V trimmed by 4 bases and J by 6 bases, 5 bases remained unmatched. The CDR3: CSAIQTGGYEKLFF. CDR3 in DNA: TGCAGTGCTATTCAGACAGGGGGCTATGAAAAACTGTTTTTT.

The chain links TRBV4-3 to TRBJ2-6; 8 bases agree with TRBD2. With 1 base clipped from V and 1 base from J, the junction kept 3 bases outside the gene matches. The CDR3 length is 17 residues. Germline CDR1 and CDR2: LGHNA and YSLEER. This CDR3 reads CASSQGLATSGANVLTF. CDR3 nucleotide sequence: TGCGCCAGCAGCCAAGGACTAGCGACATCTGGGGCCAACGTCCTGACTTTC.

The CDR3 sequence is CASSPSGTSKKETQYF. Here the CDR3 DNA reads TGTGCCAGCTCACCATCCGGGACTAGCAAGAAAGAGACCCAGTACTTC. This sequence joins TRBV18 and TRBJ2-5, with 9 bases matching TRBD2. Germline V CDR1 and CDR2: KGHSH, LQKENI. There are 16 residues in the CDR3. V shed 2 bases and J 3 bases; nucleotides not matched to a gene: 7.

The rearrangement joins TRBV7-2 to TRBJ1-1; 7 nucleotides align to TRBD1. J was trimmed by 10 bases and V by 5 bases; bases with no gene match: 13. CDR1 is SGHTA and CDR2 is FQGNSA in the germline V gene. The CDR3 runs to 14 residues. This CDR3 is CASSLGGGPSGAFF. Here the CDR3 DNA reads TGTGCCAGCAGCCTAGGAGGGGGCCCCTCAGGAGCTTTCTTT.

The CDR3 sequence: CASSLDLSTFYGYTF. The CDR3 DNA is TGTGCCAGCAGCTTAGATCTTAGCACCTTCTATGGCTACACCTTC. The gene calls are TRBV7-9 and TRBJ1-2; D remains ambiguous. Germline V CDR1 and CDR2: SEHNR, FQNEAQ (reference sequence). The V end lost 1 base, the J end lost 4 bases, and 13 bases lay between the germline ends. The CDR3 totals 15 residues.

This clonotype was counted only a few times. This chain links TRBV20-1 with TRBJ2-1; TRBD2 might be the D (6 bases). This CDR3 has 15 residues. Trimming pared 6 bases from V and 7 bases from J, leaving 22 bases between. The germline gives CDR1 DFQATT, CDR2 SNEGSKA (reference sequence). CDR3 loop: CSAILGLTRGNEQFF. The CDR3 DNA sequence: TGCAGTGCAATTTTGGGACTTACAAGAGGAAATGAGCAGTTCTTC.

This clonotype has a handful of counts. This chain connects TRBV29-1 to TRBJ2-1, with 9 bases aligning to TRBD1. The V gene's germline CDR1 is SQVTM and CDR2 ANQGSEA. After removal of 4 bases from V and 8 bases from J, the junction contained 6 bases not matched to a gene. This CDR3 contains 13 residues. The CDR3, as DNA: TGCAGCGTTGGCCAAGGGACAGGGTATGAGCAGTTCTTC. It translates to CSVGQGTGYEQFF.

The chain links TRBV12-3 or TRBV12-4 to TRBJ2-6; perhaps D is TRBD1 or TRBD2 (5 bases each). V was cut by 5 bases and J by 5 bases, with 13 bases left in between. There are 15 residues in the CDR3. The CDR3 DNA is TGTGCCAGCAGTGCCGGGACGCTTAGGGCCAACGTCCTGACTTTC. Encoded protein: CASSAGTLRANVLTF.

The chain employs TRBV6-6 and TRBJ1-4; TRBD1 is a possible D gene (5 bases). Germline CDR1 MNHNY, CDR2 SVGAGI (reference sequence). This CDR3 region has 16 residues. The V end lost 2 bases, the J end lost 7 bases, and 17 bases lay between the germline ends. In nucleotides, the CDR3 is TGTGCCAGCAGTTACCCCCAAACAGGAGGATTTGAAAAACTGTTTTTT. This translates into CASSYPQTGGFEKLFF.

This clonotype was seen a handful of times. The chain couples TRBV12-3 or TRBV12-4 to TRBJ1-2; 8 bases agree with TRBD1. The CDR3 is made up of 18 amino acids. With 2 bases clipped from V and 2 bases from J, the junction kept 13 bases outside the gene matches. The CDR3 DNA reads TGTGCCAGCAGTTTACGGCAGGGGGCCCGCTCTTCCAACTATGGCTACACCTTC. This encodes CASSLRQGARSSNYGYTF.

The chain's CDR3 is CASSVDRIYEQFF. The DNA of the CDR3 is TGTGCCAGCAGCGTGGACAGAATCTATGAGCAGTTCTTC. The chain combines TRBV12-3 or TRBV12-4 with TRBJ2-1; tentatively, D is TRBD1 (6 bases). The CDR3 covers 13 residues. V lost 6 bases to trimming and J lost 8 bases, with 14 bases between them.

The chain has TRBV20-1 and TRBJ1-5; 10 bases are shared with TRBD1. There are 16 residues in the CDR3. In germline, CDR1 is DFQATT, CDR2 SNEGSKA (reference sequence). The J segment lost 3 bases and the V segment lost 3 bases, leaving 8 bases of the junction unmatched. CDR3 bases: TGCAGTGCTAGCTACTGGGACAGGGGTGACAATCAGCCCCAGCATTTT. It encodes CSASYWDRGDNQPQHF.

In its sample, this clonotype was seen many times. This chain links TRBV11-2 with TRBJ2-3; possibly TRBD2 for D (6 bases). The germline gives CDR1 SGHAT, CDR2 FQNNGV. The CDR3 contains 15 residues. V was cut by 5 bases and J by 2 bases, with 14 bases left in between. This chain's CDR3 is CASSQGDFPTDTQYF. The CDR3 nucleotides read TGTGCCAGCAGCCAAGGGGACTTCCCCACAGATACGCAGTATTTT. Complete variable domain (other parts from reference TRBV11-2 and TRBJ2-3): EAGVAQSPRYKIIEKRQSVAFWCNPISGHATLYWYQQILGQGPKLLIQFQNNGVVDDSQLPKDRFSAERLKGVDSTLKIQPAKLEDSAVYLCASSQGDFPTDTQYFGPGTRLTVL.

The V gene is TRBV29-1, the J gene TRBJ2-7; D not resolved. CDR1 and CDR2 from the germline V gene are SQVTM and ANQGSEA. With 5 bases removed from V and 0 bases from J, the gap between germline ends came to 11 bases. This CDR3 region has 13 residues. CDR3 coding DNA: TGCAGCGTTCTCCCCGGAGCCTCCTACGAGCAGTACTTC. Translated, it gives CSVLPGASYEQYF.

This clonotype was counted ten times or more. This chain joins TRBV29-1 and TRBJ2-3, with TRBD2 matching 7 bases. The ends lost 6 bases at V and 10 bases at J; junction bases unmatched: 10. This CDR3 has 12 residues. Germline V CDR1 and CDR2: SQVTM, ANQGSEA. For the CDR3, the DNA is TGCAGCGTGAGAGGAGGTAGCGGGCCGCAGTATTTT. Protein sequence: CSVRGGSGPQYF.

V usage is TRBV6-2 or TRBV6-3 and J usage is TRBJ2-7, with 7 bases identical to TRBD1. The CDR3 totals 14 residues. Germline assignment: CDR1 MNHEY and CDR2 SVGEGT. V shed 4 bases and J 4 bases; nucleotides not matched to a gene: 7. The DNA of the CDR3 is TGTGCCAGCAGTTCTGCGACAGGGCGGTACGAGCAGTACTTC. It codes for CASSSATGRYEQYF.

CDR3 sequence: CASSWGLAGADEQFF. The CDR3 DNA reads as TGTGCCAGCAGCTGGGGACTAGCGGGAGCAGATGAGCAGTTCTTC. The gene calls are TRBV13 and TRBJ2-1; 14 bases line up with TRBD2. Germline CDR1 is PRHDT and CDR2 is FYEKMQ (reference sequence). V lost 4 bases and J lost 8; bases outside the gene matches: 4. CDR3 length equals 15 residues.

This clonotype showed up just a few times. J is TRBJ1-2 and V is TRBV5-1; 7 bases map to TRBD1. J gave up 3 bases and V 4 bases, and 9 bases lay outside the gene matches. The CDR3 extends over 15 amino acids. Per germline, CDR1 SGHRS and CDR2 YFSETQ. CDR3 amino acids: CASSQGTAEYYGYTF. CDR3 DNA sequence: TGCGCCAGCAGCCAAGGGACAGCGGAATACTATGGCTACACCTTC. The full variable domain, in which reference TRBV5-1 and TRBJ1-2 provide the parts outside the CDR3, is KAGVTQTPRYLIKTRGQQVTLSCSPISGHRSVSWYQQTPGQGLQFLFEYFSETQRNKGNFPGRFSGRQFSNSRSEMNVSTLELGDSALYLCASSQGTAEYYGYTFGSGTRLTVV.